Reported below is one TCR beta chain. The antigen remains unidentified. This specimen comes from a study of T cell responses to AZD1222 COVID-19 vaccine. Profiling relied on immunoSEQ multiplex PCR, and the TCRdb table lists in-frame clones only, not all of them. This table has over 95,000 clones, around nine tenths appearing once. Study-level results: Just 5 to 7 people given AZD1222 tested seropositive at baseline. The sample set comprised mostly white British donors with more females, and clonal diversity was possibly underestimated.

Germline V gene data show CDR1 as SGDLS and CDR2 as YYNGEE. After removal of 0 bases from V and 4 bases from J, the junction contained 7 bases not matched to a gene. The CDR3 covers 16 residues. This sequence was found in an adult in good health. The J gene is TRBJ2-7, the V gene TRBV9; TRBD1 agrees at 10 bases. The specimen comprised peripheral blood, sampled on day 0 of AZD1222 vaccination. The CDR3, as DNA: TGTGCCAGCAGCGTAGCTTCGGGACAGGGGTATTACGAGCAGTACTTC. It encodes CASSVASGQGYYEQYF.